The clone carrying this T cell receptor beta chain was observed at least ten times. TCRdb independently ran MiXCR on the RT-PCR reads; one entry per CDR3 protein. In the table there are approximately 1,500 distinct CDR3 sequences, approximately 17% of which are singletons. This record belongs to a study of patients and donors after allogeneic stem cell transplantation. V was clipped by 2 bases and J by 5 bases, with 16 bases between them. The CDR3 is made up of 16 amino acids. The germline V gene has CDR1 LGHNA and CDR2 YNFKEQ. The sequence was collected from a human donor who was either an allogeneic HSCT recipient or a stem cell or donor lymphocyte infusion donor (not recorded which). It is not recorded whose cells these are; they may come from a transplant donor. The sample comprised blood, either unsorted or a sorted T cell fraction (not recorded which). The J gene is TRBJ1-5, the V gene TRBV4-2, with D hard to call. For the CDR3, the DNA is TGTGCCAGCAGCCAACAGGAGGTATGGTCACATCAGCCCCAGCATTTT. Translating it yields CASSQQEVWSHQPQHF.